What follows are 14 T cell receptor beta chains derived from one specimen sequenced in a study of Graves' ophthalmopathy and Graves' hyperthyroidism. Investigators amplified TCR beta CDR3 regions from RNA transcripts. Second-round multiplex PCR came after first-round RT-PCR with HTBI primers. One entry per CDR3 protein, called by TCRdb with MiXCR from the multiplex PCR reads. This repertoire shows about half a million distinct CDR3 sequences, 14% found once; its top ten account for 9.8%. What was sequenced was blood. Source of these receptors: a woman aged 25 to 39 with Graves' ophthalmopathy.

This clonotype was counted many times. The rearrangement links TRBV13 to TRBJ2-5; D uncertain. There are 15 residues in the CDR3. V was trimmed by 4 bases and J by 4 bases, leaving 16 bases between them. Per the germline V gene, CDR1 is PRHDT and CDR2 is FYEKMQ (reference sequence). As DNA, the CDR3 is TGTGCCAGCAGCTCCGGCGTAGTCTCGGTAGAGACCCAGTACTTC. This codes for CASSSGVVSVETQYF.

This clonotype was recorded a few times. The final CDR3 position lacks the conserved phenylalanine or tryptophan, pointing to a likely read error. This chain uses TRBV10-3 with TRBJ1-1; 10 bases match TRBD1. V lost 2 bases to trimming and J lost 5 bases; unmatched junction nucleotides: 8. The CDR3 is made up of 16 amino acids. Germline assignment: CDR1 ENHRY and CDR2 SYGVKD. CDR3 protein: CAISEPPTGGSTEAFL. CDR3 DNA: TGTGCCATCAGTGAGCCCCCGACAGGGGGCTCGACTGAAGCTTTCCTT.

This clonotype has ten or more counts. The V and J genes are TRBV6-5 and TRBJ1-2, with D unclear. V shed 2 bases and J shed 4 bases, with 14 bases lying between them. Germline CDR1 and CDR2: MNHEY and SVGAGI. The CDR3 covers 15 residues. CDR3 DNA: TGTGCCAGCAGTTACCAACCGGAACTCGGCTATGGCTACACCTTC. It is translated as CASSYQPELGYGYTF.

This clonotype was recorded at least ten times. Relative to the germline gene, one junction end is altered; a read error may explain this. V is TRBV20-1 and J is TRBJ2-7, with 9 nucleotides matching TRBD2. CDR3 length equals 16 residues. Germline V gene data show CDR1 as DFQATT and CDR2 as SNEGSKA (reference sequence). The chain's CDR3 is CSARDDVAGESYEQYF. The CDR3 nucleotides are TGCAGTGCTAGGGATGATGTAGCGGGAGAGAGTTACGAGCAGTACTTT.

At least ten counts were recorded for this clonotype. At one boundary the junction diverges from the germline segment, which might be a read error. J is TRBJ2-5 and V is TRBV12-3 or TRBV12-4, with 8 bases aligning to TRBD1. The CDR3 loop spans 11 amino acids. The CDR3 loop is CASSLEGQEDF. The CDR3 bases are TGTGCCAGCAGTTTAGAGGGACAGGAGGACTTC.

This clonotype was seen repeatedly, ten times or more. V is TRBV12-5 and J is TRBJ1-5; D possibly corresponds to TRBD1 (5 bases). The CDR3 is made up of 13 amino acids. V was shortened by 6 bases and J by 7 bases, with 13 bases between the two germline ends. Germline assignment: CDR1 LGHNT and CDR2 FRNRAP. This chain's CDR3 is CASGETDNQPQHF. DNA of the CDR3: TGTGCTAGTGGAGAGACAGACAACCAGCCCCAGCATTTT. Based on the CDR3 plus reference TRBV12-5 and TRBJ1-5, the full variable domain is DARVTQTPRHKVTEMGQEVTMRCQPILGHNTVFWYRQTMMQGLELLAYFRNRAPLDDSGMPKDRFSAEMPDATLATLKIQPSEPRDSAVYFCASGETDNQPQHFGDGTRLSIL.

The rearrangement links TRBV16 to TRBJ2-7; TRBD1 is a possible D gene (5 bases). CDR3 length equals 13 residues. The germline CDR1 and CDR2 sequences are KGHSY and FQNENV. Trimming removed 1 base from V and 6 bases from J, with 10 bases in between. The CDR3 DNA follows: TGTGCCAGCAGCCAATTGGTAGGGGTCGAGCAGTACTTC. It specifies CASSQLVGVEQYF.

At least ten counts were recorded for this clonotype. CDR3 nucleotides: TGTGCCAGCAGTGTACAGGAGGAGGGCAATCAGCCCCAGCATTTT. The encoded protein is CASSVQEEGNQPQHF. The rearrangement uses TRBV6-1 and TRBJ1-5; possible D gene TRBD1, 5 bases. Per germline, CDR1 MNHNS and CDR2 SASEGT. V lost 4 bases and J 2 bases, leaving 12 bases between the germline ends. The CDR3 totals 15 residues.

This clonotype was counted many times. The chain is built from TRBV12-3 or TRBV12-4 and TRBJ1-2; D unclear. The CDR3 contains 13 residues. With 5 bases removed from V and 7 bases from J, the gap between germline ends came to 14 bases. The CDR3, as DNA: TGTGCCAGCAGTCCTCTTCAAGCAGGTGGCTACACCTTC. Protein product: CASSPLQAGGYTF.

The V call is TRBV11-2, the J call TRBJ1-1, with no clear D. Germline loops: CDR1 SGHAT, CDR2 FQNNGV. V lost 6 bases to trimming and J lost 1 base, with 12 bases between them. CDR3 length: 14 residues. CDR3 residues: CASRLRSGNTEAFF. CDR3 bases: TGTGCCAGCAGACTAAGGTCAGGGAACACTGAAGCTTTCTTT.

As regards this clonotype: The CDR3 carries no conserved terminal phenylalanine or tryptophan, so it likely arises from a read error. The CDR3 loop is CAISLAKSSLPLGTQYL. The CDR3 DNA follows: TGTGCCATCAGCTTGGCCAAATCTAGCCTCCCATTGGGGACCCAGTACCTC. The chain uses TRBV5-5 and TRBJ2-5; D is possibly TRBD2 (5 bases). This CDR3 has 17 amino acids. CDR1 and CDR2 from the germline V gene are SGHKS and YYEKEE (reference sequence).

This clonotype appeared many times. The CDR3 DNA reads as TGTGCCAGCAGTTTAATATCGAGAGGGACTGAAGCTTTCTTT. The encoded protein is CASSLISRGTEAFF. J is TRBJ1-1 and V is TRBV28; no definite D call. The V and J ends lost 2 bases and 5 bases respectively, with 12 bases between them. The length of the CDR3 is 14 residues. Germline CDR1 MDHEN, CDR2 SYDVKM.

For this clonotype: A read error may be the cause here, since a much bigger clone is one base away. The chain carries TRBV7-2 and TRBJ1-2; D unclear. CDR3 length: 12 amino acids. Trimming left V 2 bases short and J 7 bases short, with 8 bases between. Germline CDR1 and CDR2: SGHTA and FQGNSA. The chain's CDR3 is CASSLIDCGYTF. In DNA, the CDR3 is TGTGCCAGCAGCTTAATAGACTGTGGCTACACCTTC.

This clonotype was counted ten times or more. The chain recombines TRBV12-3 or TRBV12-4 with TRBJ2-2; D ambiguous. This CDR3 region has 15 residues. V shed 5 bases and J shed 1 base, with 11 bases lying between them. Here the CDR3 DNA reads TGTGCCAGCAGTCCACTAAGCTTGAACACCGGGGAGCTGTTTTTT. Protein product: CASSPLSLNTGELFF.